A selection of T cell receptor beta chains follows, all from one sample in a study of cytomegalovirus exposure and HLA in healthy donors. TCRdb's table, derived via immunoSEQ multiplex PCR, lists solely in-frame clones and lacks some. The sample shows 200,000 to 250,000 clones, about nine tenths of them seen only once. Specimen: PBMCs. The receptors derive from a woman younger than 30 in good health and CMV-seropositive. CDR3s include the opening cysteine and the closing phenylalanine or tryptophan.

TRBV18 CASSPRAGAASGANVLTF
TRBV7-9 CASSLPQGLAGVGNEQFF
TRBV6-4 CASSERVSGELFF
TRBV10-3 CAISDATGEYEQYF
TRBV18 CASSLGLESPYEQYF
TRBV15 CATSRDEIAGELFF
TRBV2 CASSDRGPRNQPQHF
TRBV5-6 CASSLAASDGYTF
TRBV4-2 CASSQVGQGSQPQHF
TRBV4-1 CASSRLAGGRETQYF
TRBV9 CASSEGLAGGNEQFF
TRBV28 CASSSRRWGPKETQYF
TRBV5-1 CASSSGTESNEQFF
TRBV27 CASRLPGNTEAFF